This T cell receptor beta chain is drawn from a study of shared T cell receptors in the human thymus (dated by TCRdb to about 2021). Some background on the complete study: The study examined how self-reactive, shared T-cell receptor alpha chains are generated in the human thymus.

For this clone: Its antigen is currently not known. The record has no base qualities; no much larger clone is one base away. This sample also contains other DNA sequences that code for the same CDR3.

Receptors were amplified or captured by the immunoSEQ multiplex PCR assay. The source is immuneACCESS, and TCRdb retained only in-frame sequences with V and J called. Part of the clones is not carried over; for the studies checked, unresolved V genes explain less than half of this, and the remainder is unexplained. A total of 720,000 or so clones appear in this sample, approximately 83% of them only once. The ten largest clones represent around 0.01% of the sample. From cysteine to phenylalanine, the CDR3 is 22 amino acids long. Only the CDR3 DNA stays, 66 bases, in frame from base 1. The germline V gene sets CDR1 to MGHRA and CDR2 to YSYEKL. V is trimmed back by 4 bases and J by 1 base, and the junction contains 26 bases that no gene match accounts for. The same specimen was also included in a second study, on human thymus T cells. The second study, in turn, reports: The donors were immunologically healthy infants in Finland who had open corrective cardiac surgery for congenital heart defects. Thymus tissue was obtained as surgical resects removed during corrective cardiac surgery. Both the thymic and the peripheral blood repertoires appeared to show biased V and J gene segment usage. The related research found that thymic TCR repertoires overlapped highly between unrelated individuals. The study described the TCR alpha and beta repertoires in under 10 infant thymus samples and a few matching peripheral blood samples. The cohort included several male and a couple of female infants, with donor ages spanning 7 to 244 days. Thymocytes were released mechanically from tissue and stored at -70 °C as pellets of 10-30 million cells. A QIAsymphony instrument was used to extract genomic DNA from frozen cell pellets. Using the immunoSEQ multiplex PCR assay, the TCRB and TCRAD loci were amplified from a standardized quantity of quality-controlled genomic DNA. Amplicons spanned the V(D)J region at a length sufficient to cover the CDR3 and identify V and J genes. Amplicon sequencing was performed on an Illumina platform through the commercial immunoSEQ service. Primer bias and sequencing errors were corrected as previously described, and TCRAD and TCRB definitions were based on the IMGT database. Repertoires were analysed with immunoSEQ Analyzer 3.0 and VDJTools, covering basic statistics, V/J segment usage, diversity estimates, rarefaction and pairwise overlap. Diversity was estimated with Chao1, ChaoE, Efron-Thisted, Shannon and inverse Simpson indices, and also on datasets down-sampled to the smallest sample. Repertoire overlap used strict matching of CDR3 nucleotide sequence, V gene and J gene, with Jaccard-based multidimensional scaling clustering. On average, thymus samples gave 800,000 or so unique TCRB clonotypes, whereas blood samples gave around 84,000.

The TCR was taken from a girl under two years old with a congenital heart defect. Donor details come from another sample of the same person, matched by shared clones. The chain links TRBV4-1 with TRBJ1-2; 8 of the junction bases match TRBD1. The sequenced sample was thymocytes. Here is the DNA: TGCGCCAGCAGCCCCCATCGACAGGGATTGTGGTTGACAGGGGCCTTTAACTATGGCTACACCTTC. This codes for CASSPHRQGLWLTGAFNYGYTF.